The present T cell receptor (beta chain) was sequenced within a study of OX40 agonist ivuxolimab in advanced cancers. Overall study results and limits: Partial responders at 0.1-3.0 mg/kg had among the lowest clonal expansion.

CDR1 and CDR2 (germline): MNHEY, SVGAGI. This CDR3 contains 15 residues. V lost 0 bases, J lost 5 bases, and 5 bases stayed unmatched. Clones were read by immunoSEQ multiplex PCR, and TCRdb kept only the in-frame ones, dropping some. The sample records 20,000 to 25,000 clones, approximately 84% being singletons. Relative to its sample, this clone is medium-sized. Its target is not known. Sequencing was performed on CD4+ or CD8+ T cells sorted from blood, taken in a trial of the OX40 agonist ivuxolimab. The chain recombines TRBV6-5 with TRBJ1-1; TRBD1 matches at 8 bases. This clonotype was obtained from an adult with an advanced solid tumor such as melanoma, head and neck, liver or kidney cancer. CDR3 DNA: TGTGCCAGCAGTTACTCTGGCAGGGGGCGGACTGAAGCTTTCTTT. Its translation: CASSYSGRGRTEAFF.